The 16 T cell receptor beta chains below come from one sample, sequenced in a study of control samples from healthy donors and cancer patients (dated by TCRdb to 2019 to 2021). The library was made by the immunoSEQ multiplex PCR assay. TCRdb re-hosts the immuneACCESS table, in-frame sequences only. Its copies lack some clones; in the studies checked, an unresolved V gene accounts for under half of them, and the cause for the rest is not known. The sample records more than 110,000 clones, roughly 90% of which are singletons. The ten largest clones take up approximately 11% of the sample. The sequencing input was blood. These TCRs come from a man aged 25-40 years in good health.

The chain links TRBV27 to TRBJ2-3, with D possibly matching TRBD1 (6 bases). The CDR3 is made up of 12 amino acids. Trimming removed 4 bases from V and 6 bases from J, with 8 bases in between. The germline V gene has CDR1 MNHEY and CDR2 SMNVEV (reference sequence). The DNA for the CDR3 is TGTGCCAGCAGTTCCCAGGGGGATACGCAGTATTTT. As protein: CASSSQGDTQYF.

This chain connects TRBV5-1 to TRBJ2-2; the D is unclear. Germline assignment: CDR1 SGHRS and CDR2 YFSETQ. There are 16 residues in the CDR3. The V end lost 0 bases, the J end lost 5 bases, and 14 bases lay between the germline ends. The CDR3 sequence: CASSLAENSLTGELFF. The CDR3 bases are TGCGCCAGCAGCTTGGCCGAAAACTCCCTTACCGGGGAGCTGTTTTTT. Full variable domain (rest looked up from reference TRBV5-1 and TRBJ2-2): KAGVTQTPRYLIKTRGQQVTLSCSPISGHRSVSWYQQTPGQGLQFLFEYFSETQRNKGNFPGRFSGRQFSNSRSEMNVSTLELGDSALYLCASSLAENSLTGELFFGEGSRLTVL.

Worth noting for this clone: Other DNA sequences in the sample encode the same CDR3. The J gene is TRBJ2-5, the V gene TRBV7-2, with D perhaps matching TRBD2 (5 bases). The CDR3 has 13 amino acids. The germline CDR1 and CDR2 sequences are SGHTA and FQGNSA. V was pared by 1 base and J by 4 bases, with 7 bases between. The CDR3 loop is CASSLGGRETQYF. DNA of the CDR3: TGTGCCAGCAGCTTAGGAGGGCGAGAGACCCAGTACTTC.

The V and J genes are TRBV7-9 and TRBJ1-2; D gene ambiguous. The ends were cut back, 1 base at V and 2 bases at J, with 5 bases in the middle. The CDR3 consists of 13 residues. CDR1 and CDR2 (germline): SEHNR, FQNEAQ (reference sequence). CDR3 nucleotide sequence: TGTGCCAGCAGCTTAGTCCAGAACTATGGCTACACCTTC. Translating gives CASSLVQNYGYTF. Complete variable domain (other parts from reference TRBV7-9 and TRBJ1-2): DTGVSQNPRHKITKRGQNVTFRCDPISEHNRLYWYRQTLGQGPEFLTYFQNEAQLEKSRLLSDRFSAERPKGSFSTLEIQRTEQGDSAMYLCASSLVQNYGYTFGSGTRLTVV.

The gene calls are TRBV30 and TRBJ1-2; D not resolved. V was cut by 0 bases and J by 0 bases, with 14 bases left in between. Germline V gene lookup returns CDR1 GTSNPN and CDR2 SVGIG (reference sequence). The CDR3 sequence is 16 residues long. The CDR3 reads CAWSVNVLGSNYGYTF. The CDR3 region has the DNA TGTGCCTGGAGTGTAAACGTCTTAGGCTCTAACTATGGCTACACCTTC.

This rearrangement joins TRBV5-4 to TRBJ1-2; D is uncertain. CDR3 length: 13 amino acids. Germline-derived CDR1 and CDR2 are SGHNT and YYREEE (reference sequence). Between the trimmed V and J ends, which lost 4 bases and 3 bases, there was a span of 10 bases. The CDR3 sequence is CASSQARDYGYTF. The CDR3 DNA reads TGTGCCAGCAGCCAGGCGCGGGACTATGGCTACACCTTC.

This chain connects TRBV7-9 to TRBJ1-4; a possible D gene is TRBD1 (5 bases). The ends were cut back, 2 bases at V and 6 bases at J, with 10 bases in the middle. Germline loops: CDR1 SEHNR, CDR2 FQNEAQ (reference sequence). The CDR3 totals 14 residues. CDR3 sequence reads: CASSLRGRDEKLFF. The CDR3 region has the DNA TGTGCCAGCAGCTTAAGGGGTAGAGATGAAAAACTGTTTTTT.

This clone turned up a few times. One end of the junction varies from germline; a read error may be responsible. This sequence joins TRBV7-7 and TRBJ2-3, with D possibly TRBD1 on 6 matching bases. Germline lookup yields CDR1 SSHAT and CDR2 FNYEAQ (reference sequence). The CDR3 extends over 15 amino acids. DNA of the CDR3: TGTGCTAGCAGCTTCCGGGACACTAGCACAGATACGCAGTATTTT. Translated, it gives CASSFRDTSTDTQYF.

The J gene is TRBJ2-1, the V gene TRBV4-3; 8 positions agree with TRBD1. After removal of 1 base from V and 5 bases from J, the junction contained 7 bases not matched to a gene. CDR1 and CDR2 (germline): LGHNA, YSLEER. This CDR3 has 16 residues. Here the CDR3 DNA reads TGCGCCAGCAGCCAAGTCTCCAGGGGGCATGACAATGAGCAGTTCTTC. Its protein product is CASSQVSRGHDNEQFF.

The genes are TRBV7-9 and TRBJ2-5, with 8 bases matching TRBD2. The germline gives CDR1 SEHNR, CDR2 FQNEAQ (reference sequence). Trimming took 0 bases from V and 4 from J; bases not matched to a gene: 10. The CDR3 is made up of 17 amino acids. Here the CDR3 DNA reads TGTGCCAGCAGCTTAGCTGGTATGAGGCTAGCGGGAGAGACCCAGTACTTC. Protein: CASSLAGMRLAGETQYF. The full variable domain, in which reference TRBV7-9 and TRBJ2-5 provide the parts outside the CDR3, is DTGVSQNPRHKITKRGQNVTFRCDPISEHNRLYWYRQTLGQGPEFLTYFQNEAQLEKSRLLSDRFSAERPKGSFSTLEIQRTEQGDSAMYLCASSLAGMRLAGETQYFGPGTRLLVL.

V usage is TRBV27 and J usage is TRBJ2-5; D gene ambiguous. CDR3 length: 13 residues. The germline V and J ends were trimmed by 2 bases and 2 bases, with 6 bases remaining between them. The germline V gene has CDR1 MNHEY and CDR2 SMNVEV (reference sequence). CDR3 DNA sequence: TGTGCCAGCAGTTTAAACGATCAAGAGACCCAGTACTTC. Translated, it gives CASSLNDQETQYF.

This CDR3 reads CASSYRVAGETQYF. The CDR3 DNA follows: TGTGCCAGCAGTTACAGAGTGGCGGGAGAGACCCAGTACTTC. This chain uses TRBV6-2 or TRBV6-3 with TRBJ2-5; D is perhaps TRBD2 (5 bases). Trimming stripped 2 bases from V and 4 bases from J, with 11 bases between. The CDR3 consists of 14 residues. The germline CDR1 and CDR2 sequences are MNHEY and SVGEGT.

The gene calls are TRBV2 and TRBJ1-2; 7 bases line up with TRBD1. CDR3 length: 15 residues. With V trimmed by 7 bases and J by 3 bases, 11 bases remained unmatched. Germline V gene data show CDR1 as SNHLY and CDR2 as FYNNEI. The CDR3 coding sequence is TGTGCCAGCAAAAGTTCGACAGGGAACTACTATGGCTACACCTTC. Translated: CASKSSTGNYYGYTF.

This clone showed up just a few times. The V call is TRBV6-2 or TRBV6-3, the J call TRBJ1-1; D remains ambiguous. The germline CDR1 and CDR2 sequences are MNHEY and SVGEGT. The CDR3 length is 12 residues. V lost 4 bases to trimming and J lost 7 bases, with 10 bases between them. CDR3 nucleotide sequence: TGTGCCAGCAGTTTTTCGGGGTTTGAAGCTTTCTTT. As protein: CASSFSGFEAFF.

As DNA, the CDR3 is TGTGCCAGTAGTATATTTCTCTCGTCCTACGAGCAGTACTTC. The encoded protein is CASSIFLSSYEQYF. The genes are TRBV19 and TRBJ2-7; D ambiguous. Germline V gives CDR1 LNHDA, CDR2 SQIVND (reference sequence). This CDR3 is built from 14 residues. V lost 2 bases and J 1 base, leaving 9 bases between the germline ends.

CDR3 protein: CASSSTRYEQYF. CDR3 coding DNA: TGTGCCAGCAGCTCCACCCGTTACGAGCAGTACTTC. V usage is TRBV11-2 and J usage is TRBJ2-7; D is unclear. Per the germline V gene, CDR1 is SGHAT and CDR2 is FQNNGV. This CDR3 comprises 12 residues. Trimming removed 4 bases at V and 4 bases at J, with 8 bases between. Filled out from reference TRBV11-2 and TRBJ2-7, the complete variable domain reads EAGVAQSPRYKIIEKRQSVAFWCNPISGHATLYWYQQILGQGPKLLIQFQNNGVVDDSQLPKDRFSAERLKGVDSTLKIQPAKLEDSAVYLCASSSTRYEQYFGPGTRLTVT.